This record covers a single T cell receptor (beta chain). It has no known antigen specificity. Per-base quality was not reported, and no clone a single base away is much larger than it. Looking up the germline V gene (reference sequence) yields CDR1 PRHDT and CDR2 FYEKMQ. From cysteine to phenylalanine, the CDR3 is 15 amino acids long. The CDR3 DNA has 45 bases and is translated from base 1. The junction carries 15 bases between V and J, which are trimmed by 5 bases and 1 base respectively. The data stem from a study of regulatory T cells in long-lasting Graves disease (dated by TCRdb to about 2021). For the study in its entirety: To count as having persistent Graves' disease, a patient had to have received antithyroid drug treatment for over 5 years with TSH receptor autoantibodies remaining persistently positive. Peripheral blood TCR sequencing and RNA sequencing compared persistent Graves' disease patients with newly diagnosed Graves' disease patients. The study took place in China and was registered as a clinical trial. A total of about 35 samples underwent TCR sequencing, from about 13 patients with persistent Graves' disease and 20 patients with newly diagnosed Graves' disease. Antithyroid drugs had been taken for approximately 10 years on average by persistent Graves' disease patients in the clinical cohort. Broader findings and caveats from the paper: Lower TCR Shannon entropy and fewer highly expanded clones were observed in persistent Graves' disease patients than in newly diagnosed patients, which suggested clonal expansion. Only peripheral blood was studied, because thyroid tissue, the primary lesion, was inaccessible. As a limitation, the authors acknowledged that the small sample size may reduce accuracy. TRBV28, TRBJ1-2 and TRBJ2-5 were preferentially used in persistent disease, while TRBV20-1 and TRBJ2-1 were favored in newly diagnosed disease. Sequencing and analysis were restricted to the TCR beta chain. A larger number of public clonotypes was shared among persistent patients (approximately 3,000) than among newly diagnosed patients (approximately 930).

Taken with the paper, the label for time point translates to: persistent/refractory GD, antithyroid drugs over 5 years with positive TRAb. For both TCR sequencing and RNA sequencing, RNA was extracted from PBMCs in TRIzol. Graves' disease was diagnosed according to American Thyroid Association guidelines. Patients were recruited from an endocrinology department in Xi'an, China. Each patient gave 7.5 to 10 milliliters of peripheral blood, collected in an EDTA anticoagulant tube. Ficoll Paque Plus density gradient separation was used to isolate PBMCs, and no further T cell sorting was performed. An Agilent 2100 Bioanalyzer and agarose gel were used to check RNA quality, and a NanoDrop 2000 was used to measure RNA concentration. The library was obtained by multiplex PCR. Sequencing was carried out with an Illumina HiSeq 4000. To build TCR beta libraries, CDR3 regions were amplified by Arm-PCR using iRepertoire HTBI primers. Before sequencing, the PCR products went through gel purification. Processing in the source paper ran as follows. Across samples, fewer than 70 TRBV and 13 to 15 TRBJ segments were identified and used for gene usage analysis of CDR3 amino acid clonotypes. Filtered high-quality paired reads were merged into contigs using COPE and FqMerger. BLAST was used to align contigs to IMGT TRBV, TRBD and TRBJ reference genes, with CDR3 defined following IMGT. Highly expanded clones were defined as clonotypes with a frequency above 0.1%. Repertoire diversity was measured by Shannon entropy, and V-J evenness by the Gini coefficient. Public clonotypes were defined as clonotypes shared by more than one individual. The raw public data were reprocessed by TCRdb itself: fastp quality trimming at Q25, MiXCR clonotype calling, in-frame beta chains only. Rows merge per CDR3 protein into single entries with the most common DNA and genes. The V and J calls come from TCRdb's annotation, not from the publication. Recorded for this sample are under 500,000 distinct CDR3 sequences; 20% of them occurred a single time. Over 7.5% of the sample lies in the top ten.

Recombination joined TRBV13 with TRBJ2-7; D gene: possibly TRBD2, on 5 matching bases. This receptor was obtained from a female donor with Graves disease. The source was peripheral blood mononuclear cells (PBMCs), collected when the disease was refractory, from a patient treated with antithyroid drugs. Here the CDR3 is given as CASSLKRLASYEQYF. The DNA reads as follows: TGTGCCAGCAGCCTCAAGAGGCTAGCATCCTACGAGCAGTACTTC.